This TCR beta chain was sequenced during a study of blood T cell repertoires in COVID-19. For the study at large: From the United States, Italy and Spain came samples of acute and convalescent COVID-19.

TCRdb keeps only in-frame clones here, not all; method: immunoSEQ multiplex PCR. In the table there are roughly 220,000 clones, 65% to 90% of which are singletons. Germline-derived CDR1 and CDR2 are MDHEN and SYDVKM. This CDR3 region has 12 residues. Trimming stripped 7 bases from V and 1 base from J, with 6 bases between. The V gene is TRBV28, the J gene TRBJ2-3; D call uncertain. This TCR derives from a woman aged 40-49 years who had recovered from COVID-19. The sequencing input was peripheral blood. The DNA for the CDR3 is TGTGCCAGCAAACAGCGCACAGATACGCAGTATTTT. Residues: CASKQRTDTQYF.